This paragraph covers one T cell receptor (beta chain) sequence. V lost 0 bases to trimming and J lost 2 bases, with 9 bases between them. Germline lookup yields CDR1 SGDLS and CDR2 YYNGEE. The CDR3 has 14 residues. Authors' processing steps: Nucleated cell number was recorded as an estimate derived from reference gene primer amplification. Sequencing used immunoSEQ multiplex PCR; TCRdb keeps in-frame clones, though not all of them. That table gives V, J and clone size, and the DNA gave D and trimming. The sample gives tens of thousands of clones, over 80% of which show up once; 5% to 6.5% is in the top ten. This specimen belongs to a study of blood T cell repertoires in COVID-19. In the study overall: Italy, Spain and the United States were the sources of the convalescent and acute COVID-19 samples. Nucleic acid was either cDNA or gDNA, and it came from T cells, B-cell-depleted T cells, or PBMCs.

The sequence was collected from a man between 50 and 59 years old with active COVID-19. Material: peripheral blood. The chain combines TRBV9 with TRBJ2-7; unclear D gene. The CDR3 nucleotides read TGTGCCAGCAGCGTAGACGGTGGTGCCTACGAGCAGTACTTC. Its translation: CASSVDGGAYEQYF.